The entry below describes one T cell receptor (beta chain). These data belong to a study of cytomegalovirus exposure and HLA in healthy donors. PCR primers comprised 60 Vbeta and 13 Jbeta primers. Sequencing used immunoSEQ multiplex PCR; TCRdb keeps in-frame clones, though not all of them. The data hold about 98,000 clones, with under 75% observed a single time. Material: PBMCs. The TCR originated in a female donor in good health and CMV-seronegative.

CDR3 residues: CASSSTSTGGVGNTIYF. Here the CDR3 DNA reads TGTGCCAGCAGCTCTACATCGACAGGGGGCGTAGGAAACACCATATATTTT. J is TRBJ1-3 and V is TRBV7-8, with 10 positions matching TRBD1. CDR1 SGHVS and CDR2 FQNEAQ come from the germline V gene. This CDR3 contains 17 residues. J gave up 4 bases and V 4 bases, and 10 bases lay outside the gene matches. The whole variable domain, filled in from reference TRBV7-8 and TRBJ1-3, reads GAGVSQSPRYKVAKRGQDVALRCDPISGHVSLFWYQQALGQGPEFLTYFQNEAQLDKSGLPSDRFFAERPEGSVSTLKIQRTQQEDSAVYLCASSSTSTGGVGNTIYFGEGSWLTVV.